The rows below give T cell receptor beta chains drawn from one sample of a study of Ad26.COV2.S vaccination and SARS-CoV-2 variants. Sequencing used immunoSEQ multiplex PCR; TCRdb keeps in-frame clones, though not all of them. The sample records 360,000 or so clones, about nine tenths being singletons. Material: peripheral blood, obtained in a trial of Ad26.COV2.S vaccine versus placebo. The source is a person aged 18-60 years who received the Ad26.COV2.S COVID-19 vaccine or a placebo. Both conserved end residues are part of each CDR3.

TRBJ2-1 | TRBV2 | CASNQGVMSSYNEQFF
TRBJ1-2 | TRBV5-1 | CASSSIQDYGYTF
TRBJ1-2 | TRBV13 | CASSFTSNYGYTF
TRBJ2-1 | TRBV28 | CASSSKKIQGAYEQFF
TRBJ1-4 | TRBV11-3 | CASSFGGDEKLFF
TRBJ1-6 | TRBV4-1 | CASSQAPGSPLHF
TRBJ2-7 | TRBV2 | CASSESGSRLAPYEQYF
TRBJ2-2 | TRBV5-6 | CASSPGQTTTGELFF
TRBJ2-1 | TRBV19 | CASSMLTSGTNEQFF
TRBJ2-5 | TRBV5-1 | CASSPGTSPETQYF
TRBJ2-1 | TRBV6-1 | CASSDDLAVYNEQFF
TRBJ2-1 | TRBV24-1 | CATSKSNEQFF
TRBJ2-1 | TRBV5-4 | CASSPGTSGSDEQFF
TRBJ1-4 | TRBV7-9 | CASSLGQGFEKLFF
TRBJ2-5 | TRBV7-3 | CASSFGGLAGDQETQYF
TRBJ2-1 | TRBV9 | CASSVGTGFEQFF
TRBJ2-7 | TRBV30 | CAWSVGLGDWGYEQYF
TRBJ1-4 | TRBV5-5 | CASSQQDQPATNEKLFF
TRBJ1-5 | TRBV4-1 | CASSQGPGARGQPQHF
TRBJ2-1 | TRBV27 | CASNYLREGPYNEQFF
TRBJ2-2 | TRBV28 | CASSRPPGLVNVGELFF
TRBJ2-1 | TRBV11-3 | CASSFGTSGGYNEQFF
TRBJ2-3 | TRBV5-4 | CASSLGRVPTDTQYF
TRBJ1-1 | TRBV18 | CASSLLSDRGAEAFF
TRBJ2-2 | TRBV5-1 | CASKSRQGGAGELFF
TRBJ2-2 | TRBV9 | CASTEGGNTGELFF
TRBJ2-1 | TRBV23-1 | CASTHGAGTSGIRDEQFF
TRBJ2-3 | TRBV11-2 | CASSEYGLVTDTQYF
TRBJ2-2 | TRBV19 | CASSGLGAGNTGELFF
TRBJ2-3 | TRBV7-9 | CASLAREVTDTQYF
TRBJ2-3 | TRBV27 | CASRPFSTDTQYF
TRBJ1-5 | TRBV6-1 | CASSDRAINQPQHF
TRBJ1-4 | TRBV5-1 | CASSPSSRTRGFRKLFF
TRBJ2-1 | TRBV6-1 | CASSDPGSGGNEQFF
TRBJ1-5 | TRBV2 | CASNPGGGSNQPQHF
TRBJ2-5 | TRBV19 | CASTRTSKQETQYF
TRBJ1-1 | TRBV30 | CAWSGGQGNTEAFF
TRBJ1-6 | TRBV6-5 | CASRQTNGNSPLHF
TRBJ1-2 | TRBV5-1 | CASHNQFSTFNYGYTF
TRBJ2-3 | TRBV11-1 | CASSSSPGDTQYF
TRBJ1-4 | TRBV30 | CAWSIGPGSEKLFF
TRBJ1-3 | TRBV28 | CASSSFGSGNTIYF
TRBJ2-3 | TRBV5-6 | CASSLWDRQSDTQYF
TRBJ1-2 | TRBV13 | CASSPYVGANYGYTF
TRBJ1-1 | TRBV7-3 | CASSGGQNTEAFF
TRBJ2-4 | TRBV14 | CASSSENIQYF
TRBJ1-1 | TRBV5-4 | CASSPGTTRGNTEAFF
TRBJ1-6 | TRBV30 | CAASGQGNSPLHF
TRBJ2-3 | TRBV7-9 | CASSLAPGLAGTDTQYF
TRBJ1-1 | TRBV21-1 | CASSKRTGGKWDTEAFF